A selection of T cell receptor beta chains follows, all from one sample in a study of CD8+CD57+ T cells in acquired aplastic anemia. TCRdb re-derived calls from the reads in MiXCR, one entry per CDR3 protein. This sample has about 190,000 distinct CDR3 sequences, with less than 60% found just once. The sample was sorted CD4+, CD8+, or CD8+CD57+ T cells (not recorded which) from PBMCs. The receptors were sampled from a human donor with aplastic anemia. The CDR3 runs from the conserved cysteine through the conserved F or W. A D gene is named only where the DNA matches it firmly. Some rows mark clone size as missing; the rest say once, few, many or name a class of expanded clone.

j_call d_call v_call cdr3_length clone_size cdr3_aa cdr3_nt
TRBJ2-4 NA TRBV29-1 12 NA CSAGGAKTIQYF TGCAGCGCTGGGGGTGCCAAAACCATTCAGTACTTC
TRBJ2-3 TRBD2 TRBV11-1 15 NA CASSHGGLAERAQYF TGTGCCAGCAGCCACGGCGGACTAGCGGAACGAGCGCAGTATTTT
TRBJ2-1 NA TRBV7-9 11 many CASRTRDEQFF TGTGCCAGTAGAACTAGGGATGAGCAGTTCTTC
TRBJ1-1 TRBD1 TRBV19 12 NA CASRDRDAEAFF TGTGCCAGCAGAGACAGGGACGCTGAAGCTTTCTTT
TRBJ2-2 NA TRBV20-1 14 NA CSASGDLNTGELFF TGCAGTGCTTCCGGTGATCTTAACACCGGGGAGCTGTTTTTT
TRBJ2-6 NA TRBV5-1 14 many CASSLAGVANVLTF TGCGCCAGCAGCTTGGCAGGCGTGGCCAACGTCCTGACTTTC
TRBJ2-2 NA TRBV24-1 17 NA CATGGLRQGMSTGELFF TGTGCCACCGGCGGCCTTCGTCAGGGGATGAGCACCGGGGAGCTGTTTTTT
TRBJ1-1 NA TRBV10-3 13 NA CAISSLVGGEALF TGCGCCATCAGTTCCTTGGTGGGGGGTGAAGCTCTCTTT
TRBJ2-7 NA TRBV15 14 NA CATSRVGVIDEQYF TGTGCCACCAGCAGAGTTGGGGTCATCGACGAGCAGTACTTC
TRBJ1-5 NA TRBV5-4 15 NA CASSFQGGGNQPQHF TGTGCCAGCAGCTTTCAAGGTGGCGGCAATCAGCCCCAGCATTTT
TRBJ2-7 NA TRBV9 13 NA CASSVVEGNEQYF TGTGCCAGCAGCGTAGTGGAGGGAAACGAGCAGTACTTC
TRBJ2-7 TRBD2 TRBV9 14 NA CASSAAGATYEQYF TGTGCCAGCAGCGCTGCGGGAGCGACCTACGAGCAGTACTTC
TRBJ2-3 NA TRBV6-2/TRBV6-3 12 NA CASSYRVDTQYF TGTGCCAGCAGTTACAGGGTCGATACGCAGTATTTT
TRBJ2-7 TRBD2 TRBV15 14 NA CATSRDLGRDEQYF TGTGCCACCAGCAGAGATCTAGGGAGGGACGAGCAGTACTTC
TRBJ1-1 NA TRBV19 15 NA CASSSPRTGNTEAFF TGTGCCAGTAGTAGCCCCCGGACGGGGAACACTGAAGCTTTCTTT
TRBJ2-7 NA TRBV19 15 NA CASSIVAGLGDEQYF TGTGCCAGTAGTATAGTCGCGGGACTGGGGGACGAGCAGTACTTC
TRBJ1-5 TRBD1 TRBV20-1 13 once CSAAGTGDQPQHF TGCAGTGCGGCCGGGACAGGGGATCAGCCCCAGCATTTT
TRBJ2-3 TRBD2 TRBV10-3 16 NA CAISEEGSGRANTQYF TGTGCCATCAGCGAGGAAGGTAGCGGGAGGGCCAATACGCAGTATTTT
TRBJ1-2 NA TRBV5-1 13 NA CASSGGEAYGYTF TGCGCCAGCAGCGGAGGGGAAGCCTATGGCTACACCTTC
TRBJ2-7 NA TRBV7-7 14 NA CASSLVSGLDEQYF TGTGCTAGCAGCTTAGTTAGTGGCTTGGACGAGCAGTACTTC
TRBJ1-5 TRBD1 TRBV24-1 19 many CATSDRAPGQGGSNQPQHF TGTGCCACCAGTGATCGGGCCCCGGGACAGGGAGGAAGCAATCAGCCCCAGCATTTT
TRBJ2-7 NA TRBV12-3/TRBV12-4 12 NA CASSIGLYEQYF TGTGCCAGCAGTATCGGACTGTACGAGCAGTACTTC
TRBJ1-5 NA TRBV24-1 16 NA CATSDTPGAHNQPQHF TGTGCCACCAGTGATACTCCAGGGGCCCACAATCAGCCCCAGCATTTT
TRBJ2-3 NA TRBV29-1 15 NA CSVVRLDTSTDTQYF TGCAGCGTAGTGCGTCTAGATACTAGCACAGATACGCAGTATTTT
TRBJ1-2 TRBD1 TRBV4-2 17 NA CASSQPLQDRSNYGYTF TGTGCCAGCAGTCAGCCCCTCCAGGACAGGTCTAACTATGGCTACACCTTC
TRBJ2-3 NA TRBV20-1 12 many CSAREGLDTQYF TGCAGTGCTAGAGAGGGGCTGGATACGCAGTATTTT
TRBJ2-2 TRBD2 TRBV7-9 11 NA CASSSTGGLFF TGTGCCAGCAGCTCGACGGGGGGGCTGTTTTTT
TRBJ1-1 NA TRBV5-1 13 once CASSTRQYTEAFF TGCGCCAGCAGCACCCGACAGTACACTGAAGCTTTCTTT
TRBJ1-2 NA TRBV6-1 13 many CASSLGALYGYTF TGTGCCAGCAGCCTCGGGGCGCTCTATGGCTACACCTTC
TRBJ2-5 NA TRBV15 14 NA CATSRSAFVETQYF TGTGCCACCAGCAGATCGGCGTTTGTAGAGACCCAGTACTTC
TRBJ2-5 NA TRBV20-1 15 NA CSARDAGRPQETQYF TGCAGTGCTAGAGATGCGGGCAGGCCTCAAGAGACCCAGTACTTC
TRBJ2-7 NA TRBV6-1 13 NA CASVRGTYYEQYF TGTGCCAGCGTTCGGGGGACCTACTACGAGCAGTACTTC